Sequencing of this TCR beta chain was carried out in a study of blood T cell repertoires in COVID-19. Study context: Some COVID-19 samples were acute and others convalescent; all came from the United States, Italy and Spain. T cells, B-cell-depleted T cells, or PBMCs provided the cDNA or gDNA that served as material.

This clone appeared a few times. The CDR3 is 14 residues long. The germline V gene has CDR1 SGHRS and CDR2 YFSETQ. The V end lost 0 bases, the J end lost 6 bases, and 13 bases lay between the germline ends. Sequencing was performed with immunoSEQ multiplex PCR; in TCRdb, only in-frame clones are kept and a portion is missing. The sample lists roughly 160,000 clones, less than 90% occurring once. Assignments of participants to cohorts depended upon their own reported clinical history. This rearrangement joins TRBV5-1 to TRBJ2-7; D is possibly TRBD1 (5 bases). Sequenced sample: PBMCs or T cells enriched from blood (not recorded which). This receptor was taken from a woman between 45 and 65 years old who had recovered from COVID-19. The CDR3 is CASSLEAGLGEQYF. As DNA, the CDR3 is TGCGCCAGCAGCTTGGAAGCAGGGCTGGGCGAGCAGTACTTC.